The clone carrying this T cell receptor (beta chain) has only a few counts. CDR1 and CDR2 (germline): MDHEN, SYDVKM. Trimming shortened V by 6 bases and J by 10 bases, and 10 bases separated the two germline ends. The CDR3 is 12 residues long. This entry belongs to a study of radiotherapy plus CTLA-4 blockade in lung cancer. As for the study in general: An objective response was seen in roughly 20% of patients, and disease control in around 33%.

The repertoire was sequenced with immunoSEQ multiplex PCR; TCRdb's copy has only in-frame clones and lacks some. The sample lists around 45,000 clones, around 77% occurring once. The chain links TRBV28 to TRBJ1-6; a possible D gene is TRBD1 (5 bases). This receptor was obtained from a human donor with non-small cell lung cancer who had stable disease on radiotherapy plus ipilimumab. Sequencing was performed on peripheral blood, taken from a patient treated with radiotherapy plus ipilimumab. The CDR3 region is CASSLRESPLHF. CDR3 DNA: TGTGCCAGCAGCCTCAGGGAATCACCCCTCCACTTT.